This entry lists 27 T cell receptor beta chains sequenced from one sample in a study of PD-1 blockade in classical Hodgkin lymphoma (TCRdb year 2020). The time point label corresponds to: cycle 4 day 1 (C4D1), after more than 5 weeks of nivolumab. Relapse after autologous stem cell transplantation had occurred in all trial patients, and cohorts A, B and C were distinguished by prior brentuximab vedotin exposure. Library prep was done by the immunoSEQ multiplex PCR assay. The source is immuneACCESS, and TCRdb retained only in-frame sequences with V and J called. Part of the clones is not carried over; for the studies checked, unresolved V genes explain less than half of this, and the remainder is unexplained. For this sample there are some 90,000 clones; roughly 78% appear just once. Jointly, the top ten make up just under 9.5% of the sample. Sequenced material: peripheral blood mononuclear cells (PBMCs), taken before the fourth cycle of nivolumab. The origin of the receptors is a human donor with classical Hodgkin lymphoma.

This sequence joins TRBV5-1 and TRBJ2-3; 10 bases line up with TRBD2. Unmatched junction bases numbered 1, after V lost 0 bases and J lost 0 bases. The CDR3 totals 16 residues. The germline gives CDR1 SGHRS, CDR2 YFSETQ. The CDR3 reads CASSLASGSSTDTQYF. As DNA, the CDR3 is TGCGCCAGCAGCTTGGCTAGCGGGAGTAGCACAGATACGCAGTATTTT.

The rearrangement uses TRBV6-5 and TRBJ2-3; 8 positions agree with TRBD2. The CDR3 loop spans 16 amino acids. The germline V gene has CDR1 MNHEY and CDR2 SVGAGI. V trimming: 0 bases; J trimming: 0 bases; junction bases outside the gene matches: 2. DNA of the CDR3: TGTGCCAGCAGTTACTCTTCTAGCGGGAGCACAGATACGCAGTATTTT. Its translation is CASSYSSSGSTDTQYF.

The chain carries TRBV7-6 and TRBJ1-5, with 10 bases that match TRBD1. This CDR3 spans 15 amino acids. The J segment lost 5 bases and the V segment lost 6 bases, leaving 7 bases of the junction unmatched. Germline CDR1 SGHVS, CDR2 FNYEAQ. The CDR3 protein is CASSLTGTGDQPQHF. The CDR3 DNA reads as TGTGCCAGCAGTCTTACCGGGACAGGGGATCAGCCCCAGCATTTT.

The gene calls are TRBV19 and TRBJ1-4, with D hard to call. Trimming shortened V by 3 bases and J by 4 bases, and 9 bases separated the two germline ends. This CDR3 spans 14 amino acids. Per the germline V gene, CDR1 is LNHDA and CDR2 is SQIVND (reference sequence). CDR3 sequence reads: CASSIFRFNEKLFF. CDR3 nucleotide sequence: TGTGCCAGTAGTATCTTTAGGTTTAATGAAAAACTGTTTTTT. The variable domain in full, completed from reference TRBV19 and TRBJ1-4, reads DGGITQSPKYLFRKEGQNVTLSCEQNLNHDAMYWYRQDPGQGLRLIYYSQIVNDFQKGDIAEGYSVSREKKESFPLTVTSAQKNPTAFYLCASSIFRFNEKLFFGSGTQLSVL.

The CDR3 is CASRMRGPRNEQFF. CDR3 DNA sequence: TGTGCCAGCAGGATGCGGGGCCCCCGCAATGAGCAGTTCTTC. The rearrangement joins TRBV6-8 to TRBJ2-1, with D maybe TRBD2 (6 bases). The germline CDR1 and CDR2 sequences are MNHGY and SAAAGT. V was shortened by 6 bases and J by 6 bases, with 15 bases between the two germline ends. The CDR3 has 14 amino acids.

This chain links TRBV7-8 with TRBJ1-6; D may be TRBD1 (5 bases). This CDR3 is built from 17 residues. With 2 bases removed from V and 6 bases from J, the gap between germline ends came to 17 bases. Germline assignment: CDR1 SGHVS and CDR2 FQNEAQ. Here the CDR3 reads CASSLLGQLQGNSPLHF. The CDR3 nucleotides read TGTGCCAGCAGCTTATTAGGGCAACTTCAGGGTAATTCACCCCTCCACTTT. Full variable domain (rest looked up from reference TRBV7-8 and TRBJ1-6): GAGVSQSPRYKVAKRGQDVALRCDPISGHVSLFWYQQALGQGPEFLTYFQNEAQLDKSGLPSDRFFAERPEGSVSTLKIQRTQQEDSAVYLCASSLLGQLQGNSPLHFGNGTRLTVT.

The V gene is TRBV6-1, the J gene TRBJ1-4; weak D call: TRBD1 (5 bases). This CDR3 spans 15 amino acids. Germline V lookup: CDR1 MNHNS, CDR2 SASEGT. Between the trimmed V and J ends, which lost 4 bases and 4 bases, there was a span of 13 bases. The CDR3 nucleotides read TGTGCCAGCAGTGTACTCCGGGACCGTAATGAAAAACTGTTTTTT. Its protein product is CASSVLRDRNEKLFF.

This clone was seen a few times. Here the CDR3 reads CASSLLTGGHGYTF. The CDR3 DNA reads as TGTGCCAGCAGTTTATTGACCGGCGGACATGGCTACACCTTC. This chain uses TRBV28 with TRBJ1-2; D not certain. CDR3 length: 14 residues. The germline CDR1 and CDR2 sequences are MDHEN and SYDVKM. Trimming shortened V by 1 base and J by 6 bases, and 12 bases separated the two germline ends.

This clone was recorded once. This rearrangement joins TRBV9 to TRBJ2-5, with D perhaps TRBD2 (6 bases). The CDR3 consists of 13 residues. V lost 1 base and J 5 bases, leaving 9 bases between the germline ends. Germline CDR1 SGDLS, CDR2 YYNGEE. CDR3 nucleotides: TGTGCCAGCAGCGTATTCGCGGGGGAGACCCAGTACTTC. Translating gives CASSVFAGETQYF.

The chain combines TRBV6-1 with TRBJ2-7; 13 nucleotides align to TRBD2. V trimming: 8 bases; J trimming: 6 bases; junction bases outside the gene matches: 7. Germline V gene data show CDR1 as MNHNS and CDR2 as SASEGT. This CDR3 comprises 14 residues. This CDR3 is CASLRLAGGVEQYF. The DNA of the CDR3 is TGTGCCAGCTTACGACTAGCGGGAGGCGTCGAGCAGTACTTC.

The chain is built from TRBV16 and TRBJ2-3; TRBD1 aligns across 7 bases. The CDR3 has 15 amino acids. Germline-derived CDR1 and CDR2 are KGHSY and FQNENV. Losses at the gene ends were 2 bases for V and 5 bases for J; bases not matched to a gene: 7. The CDR3 protein is CASSQEGTERDTQYF. For the CDR3, the DNA is TGTGCCAGCAGCCAAGAAGGGACAGAGAGAGATACGCAGTATTTT. Drawing the rest from reference TRBV16 and TRBJ2-3, the complete variable domain is GEEVAQTPKHLVRGEGQKAKLYCAPIKGHSYVFWYQQVLKNEFKFLISFQNENVFDETGMPKERFSAKCLPNSPCSLEIQATKLEDSAVYFCASSQEGTERDTQYFGPGTRLTVL.

The rearrangement uses TRBV7-9 and TRBJ2-1, with 9 bases fitting TRBD2. This CDR3 is built from 16 residues. Germline V gene lookup returns CDR1 SEHNR and CDR2 FQNEAQ (reference sequence). Trimming at V came to 5 bases and at J to 6 bases, leaving 11 bases not matched to a gene. In DNA form, the CDR3 reads TGTGCCAGCAGCCTAATACCCGGGACTAGCTTCAATGAGCAGTTCTTC. It specifies CASSLIPGTSFNEQFF.

V usage is TRBV6-5 and J usage is TRBJ2-1; D is tentatively TRBD1 or TRBD2 (5 bases each). Germline values: CDR1 MNHEY, CDR2 SVGAGI. V was cut by 0 bases and J by 2 bases, with 11 bases left in between. This CDR3 comprises 16 residues. The DNA of the CDR3 is TGTGCCAGCAGTTACTCCTTGGGGCGGGCCTACAATGAGCAGTTCTTC. Translating it yields CASSYSLGRAYNEQFF.

The chain recombines TRBV4-3 with TRBJ2-1, with TRBD2 identical over 12 bases. This CDR3 has 16 amino acids. V was clipped by 0 bases and J by 7 bases; unmatched bases: 4. Germline assignment: CDR1 LGHNA and CDR2 YSLEER. CDR3 nucleotide sequence: TGCGCCAGCAGCCAAGAAGCTAGCGGGAGGGGAAATGAGCAGTTCTTC. Translation gives CASSQEASGRGNEQFF.

This chain uses TRBV27 with TRBJ1-4; D might be TRBD1 (5 bases). V lost 5 bases and J lost 1, with 11 bases in between. Germline V gives CDR1 MNHEY, CDR2 SMNVEV (reference sequence). The CDR3 runs 15 residues. The CDR3 region is CASSPFGGTNEKLFF. The CDR3 nucleotides are TGTGCCAGCAGTCCGTTCGGGGGAACTAATGAAAAACTGTTTTTT.

The J gene is TRBJ1-4, the V gene TRBV30; no definite D call. The ends were cut back, 1 base at V and 8 bases at J, with 8 bases in the middle. The germline V gene has CDR1 GTSNPN and CDR2 SVGIG (reference sequence). The CDR3 sequence is 12 residues long. CDR3 DNA sequence: TGTGCCTGGAGTGCCGAGGACGAAAAACTGTTTTTT. Its translation is CAWSAEDEKLFF.

The CDR3 DNA is TGTGCCAGCAGCCGACGGATAGGCGGCGCCGGGGAGCTGTTTTTT. This encodes CASSRRIGGAGELFF. The chain recombines TRBV27 with TRBJ2-2; no firm D call. The V and J ends lost 6 bases and 6 bases respectively, with 17 bases between them. Germline lookup yields CDR1 MNHEY and CDR2 SMNVEV (reference sequence). The CDR3 extends over 15 amino acids.

The chain is built from TRBV28 and TRBJ2-1; 8 nucleotides match TRBD2. Germline CDR1 reads MDHEN; CDR2 reads SYDVKM. The CDR3 consists of 15 residues. V trimming: 3 bases; J trimming: 9 bases; junction bases outside the gene matches: 10. CDR3 in amino acids: CASSLASGSFVEQFF. Here the CDR3 DNA reads TGTGCCAGCAGTTTGGCAAGCGGGAGCTTTGTTGAGCAGTTCTTC.

J is TRBJ1-6 and V is TRBV30; TRBD1 might be the D (6 bases). The germline V gene encodes CDR1 GTSNPN and CDR2 SVGIG (reference sequence). With 2 bases removed from V and 10 bases from J, the gap between germline ends came to 15 bases. The CDR3 spans 14 residues. The CDR3 is CAWSPPQGRSPLHF. The CDR3, as DNA: TGTGCCTGGAGTCCCCCCCAGGGGCGATCACCCCTCCACTTT.

This clone has just one count. The chain employs TRBV6-1 and TRBJ1-3; TRBD1 is a possible D gene (5 bases). The CDR3 is 13 residues long. The germline CDR1 and CDR2 sequences are MNHNS and SASEGT. The V gene lost 8 bases and the J gene lost 4 bases, with 12 bases spanning the gap. The CDR3 loop is CASLGPLGNTIYF. CDR3 nucleotide sequence: TGTGCCAGCTTGGGGCCTCTCGGAAACACCATATATTTT.

The rearrangement links TRBV7-2 to TRBJ2-7, with D possibly TRBD1 on 6 matching bases. Germline V CDR1 and CDR2: SGHTA, FQGNSA. CDR3 length: 12 amino acids. Trimming shortened V by 0 bases and J by 6 bases, and 6 bases separated the two germline ends. The CDR3 loop reads CASSLAGGEQYF. For the CDR3, the DNA is TGTGCCAGCAGCTTAGCAGGGGGCGAGCAGTACTTC.

The V and J genes are TRBV6-5 and TRBJ2-2; 7 positions agree with TRBD2. The J segment lost 13 bases and the V segment lost 0 bases, leaving 5 bases of the junction unmatched. The length of the CDR3 is 13 residues. Germline values: CDR1 MNHEY, CDR2 SVGAGI. The CDR3 spells CASSYSAPGGLFF. In DNA form, the CDR3 reads TGTGCCAGCAGTTACTCGGCGCCGGGAGGGCTGTTTTTT.

The chain links TRBV28 to TRBJ1-2, with D possibly being TRBD1 (6 bases). Trimming stripped 6 bases from V and 4 bases from J, with 15 bases between. CDR3 length equals 14 residues. Germline CDR1 and CDR2: MDHEN and SYDVKM. CDR3 bases: TGTGCCAGCAGCTACAGGGTTTCGGGCTATGGCTACACCTTC. Its translation: CASSYRVSGYGYTF.

The chain has TRBV7-8 and TRBJ2-2; D gene ambiguous. Germline assignment: CDR1 SGHVS and CDR2 FQNEAQ. The CDR3 sequence is 15 residues long. V was clipped by 9 bases and J by 6 bases, with 20 bases between them. CDR3 sequence: CASRAFLLRPGELFF. The CDR3 DNA reads as TGTGCCAGTCGAGCGTTCTTATTGAGACCCGGGGAGCTGTTTTTT.

The gene calls are TRBV27 and TRBJ2-5; D not resolved. Germline assignment: CDR1 MNHEY and CDR2 SMNVEV (reference sequence). V lost 2 bases and J lost 2, with 6 bases in between. CDR3 length: 13 residues. DNA for the CDR3: TGTGCCAGCAGTTTAGGGCGGCAAGAGACCCAGTACTTC. It codes for CASSLGRQETQYF.

V and J are TRBV7-9 and TRBJ2-3; 7 positions agree with TRBD1. Germline CDR1 reads SEHNR; CDR2 reads FQNEAQ (reference sequence). Losses at the gene ends were 5 bases for V and 4 bases for J; bases not matched to a gene: 3. There are 13 residues in the CDR3. The CDR3 sequence is CASSATGADTQYF. CDR3 coding DNA: TGTGCCAGCAGCGCAACAGGGGCAGATACGCAGTATTTT.

The chain employs TRBV10-3 and TRBJ2-1; D gene uncertain. This CDR3 is 12 amino acids long. V lost 2 bases and J lost 9, with 8 bases in between. The germline V gene encodes CDR1 ENHRY and CDR2 SYGVKD. CDR3 residues: CAISEPYGEQFF. DNA of the CDR3: TGTGCCATCAGTGAGCCGTACGGTGAGCAGTTCTTC.